The 16 T cell receptor beta chains listed next were all sequenced from one sample in a study of persistence of HIV-infected CD4 T cells. Anti-CD3/anti-CD28 beads served as a nonspecific positive control stimulus. Sorting selected CD4+ T cells upregulating both CD40 ligand and CD69. No antigens are known for them. This was the immunoSEQ version 4 assay in survey mode. Sequenced by immunoSEQ multiplex PCR; TCRdb stores in-frame clones only, minus some. The repertoire consists of 40,000 or so clones, with approximately 88% occurring once and the leading ten covering over 1%. This material consisted of CD4+ T cells sorted from PBMCs after 18-hour stimulation, taken from a patient who received antiretroviral therapy. Receptors originate from an adult man with HIV who was CMV-seropositive.

V is TRBV6-6 and J is TRBJ1-1; 8 positions match TRBD1. Germline V gene sequence: CDR1 MNHNY, CDR2 SVGAGI (reference sequence). V lost 5 bases, J lost 6 bases, and 8 bases stayed unmatched. The CDR3 consists of 14 residues. CDR3 sequence reads: CASSDQGARAEAFF. CDR3 in DNA: TGTGCCAGCAGTGATCAGGGGGCTCGAGCTGAAGCTTTCTTT.

This clone was seen a handful of times. V and J are TRBV7-7 and TRBJ2-7, with 8 bases lining up with TRBD1. The CDR3 length is 15 residues. Germline CDR1 is SSHAT and CDR2 is FNYEAQ (reference sequence). V lost 5 bases to trimming and J lost 3 bases; unmatched junction nucleotides: 9. CDR3 bases: TGTGCCAGCAGCCCACCGGGACAGGCCGACTACGAGCAGTACTTC. It codes for CASSPPGQADYEQYF.

The CDR3 is CASRASNEKLFF. The CDR3 DNA sequence: TGTGCCAGCAGGGCGTCTAATGAAAAACTGTTTTTT. The chain recombines TRBV28 with TRBJ1-4; D gene uncertain. The CDR3 extends over 12 amino acids. V was trimmed by 6 bases and J by 3 bases, leaving 5 bases between them. The germline V gene encodes CDR1 MDHEN and CDR2 SYDVKM.

The sample holds a few counts of this clone. The J gene is TRBJ1-1, the V gene TRBV24-1; D not certain. Looked up from germline, CDR1 is KGHDR and CDR2 is SFDVKD. Deletions cut 5 bases from V and 0 bases from J, with 15 bases between. This CDR3 has 16 residues. CDR3 DNA: TGTGCCACCAGTGTTTTTCCGCCTCTTTTGAACACTGAAGCTTTCTTT. This codes for CATSVFPPLLNTEAFF.

The chain combines TRBV28 with TRBJ2-1, with 9 bases lining up with TRBD1. The CDR3 extends over 17 amino acids. Germline trimming cut 5 bases from V and 7 bases from J; bases unmatched to any gene: 15. Germline assignment: CDR1 MDHEN and CDR2 SYDVKM. The CDR3 DNA sequence: TGTGCCAGCAGTCCCTATGGGGGACAGGGAAGAGGGAATGAGCAGTTCTTC. Translation gives CASSPYGGQGRGNEQFF.

The genes are TRBV7-9 and TRBJ2-1, with a possible D match to TRBD2 (7 bases). The CDR3 runs 16 residues. V lost 2 bases and J lost 8, with 19 bases in between. Germline loops: CDR1 SEHNR, CDR2 FQNEAQ (reference sequence). As DNA, the CDR3 is TGTGCCAGCAGCTTACAGGCGGGGGCCTTTACGGATGAGCAGTTCTTC. As protein: CASSLQAGAFTDEQFF.

This chain links TRBV10-2 with TRBJ1-6; 7 positions match TRBD1. Germline CDR1 and CDR2: WSHSY and SAAADI. J lost 10 bases, V lost 7 bases, and 7 bases had no gene match. The CDR3 contains 13 residues. The CDR3: CASNPGQRSPLHF. The CDR3, as DNA: TGCGCCAGCAATCCGGGACAGCGCTCACCCCTCCACTTT.

This chain connects TRBV5-6 to TRBJ1-2; D call uncertain. Germline V gene sequence: CDR1 SGHDT, CDR2 YYEEEE. The CDR3 sequence is 11 residues long. Deletions cut 1 base from V and 11 bases from J, with 9 bases between. The CDR3 DNA sequence: TGTGCCAGCAGCTTGAATGGGCAGTACACCTTC. Translating gives CASSLNGQYTF.

This clone has a single count. The J gene is TRBJ1-2, the V gene TRBV6-5; no firm D call. Germline V gene sequence: CDR1 MNHEY, CDR2 SVGAGI. The V gene lost 6 bases and the J gene lost 8 bases, with 16 bases spanning the gap. The CDR3 contains 13 residues. The CDR3 coding sequence is TGTGCCAGCAGCCCAACGACCCAAGGAGGCTACACCTTC. As protein: CASSPTTQGGYTF.

The V gene is TRBV5-4, the J gene TRBJ2-1; 13 bases agree with TRBD2. The CDR3 covers 18 residues. The germline V gene has CDR1 SGHNT and CDR2 YYREEE (reference sequence). Unmatched junction bases numbered 9, after V lost 4 bases and J lost 2 bases. The CDR3 is CASSGTSGGARAYNEQFF. CDR3 DNA sequence: TGTGCCAGCAGCGGAACTAGCGGGGGGGCTCGGGCCTACAATGAGCAGTTCTTC.

The chain employs TRBV6-1 and TRBJ2-3; TRBD2 agrees at 14 bases. Germline CDR1 reads MNHNS; CDR2 reads SASEGT. The junction had 1 base not matched to a gene; V was cut back by 3 bases and J by 2 bases. The CDR3 consists of 16 residues. The CDR3 DNA sequence: TGTGCCAGCAGTGAGACTAGCGGGGGGGACACAGATACGCAGTATTTT. Its protein is CASSETSGGDTDTQYF.

The chain is built from TRBV6-6 and TRBJ1-5, with a possible D match to TRBD1 (5 bases). This CDR3 is built from 12 residues. Trimming cost V 6 bases and J 5 bases, with 8 bases left between them. Germline V gene sequence: CDR1 MNHNY, CDR2 SVGAGI (reference sequence). In nucleotides, the CDR3 is TGTGCCAGCAGCCGAGGGGATCAGCCCCAGCATTTT. This translates into CASSRGDQPQHF.

The chain recombines TRBV20-1 with TRBJ2-7; perhaps D is TRBD1 or TRBD2 (5 bases each). Germline V gene data show CDR1 as DFQATT and CDR2 as SNEGSKA (reference sequence). The CDR3 loop spans 13 amino acids. V lost 7 bases, J lost 0 bases, and 13 bases lay in between. CDR3 in DNA: TGCAGTGGTAGTGGGGGTTCCTCCTACGAGCAGTACTTC. Protein: CSGSGGSSYEQYF.

This clone appeared once. The V and J genes are TRBV6-5 and TRBJ1-1, with 7 bases lining up with TRBD1. Germline assignment: CDR1 MNHEY and CDR2 SVGAGI. Germline trimming cut 6 bases from V and 5 bases from J; bases unmatched to any gene: 3. The CDR3 is made up of 12 amino acids. As DNA, the CDR3 is TGTGCCAGCAGAAGACAGGGAACTGAAGCTTTCTTT. It specifies CASRRQGTEAFF.

The chain joins TRBV20-1 to TRBJ1-3, with D perhaps matching TRBD1 (5 bases). The CDR3 runs to 13 residues. V was cut by 3 bases and J by 4 bases, with 10 bases left in between. Germline CDR1 DFQATT, CDR2 SNEGSKA (reference sequence). CDR3 amino acids: CSASWTFGNTIYF. CDR3 DNA: TGCAGTGCTAGTTGGACATTCGGAAACACCATATATTTT.

The rearrangement links TRBV2 to TRBJ1-5, with a tentative D call TRBD1 (5 bases). Germline values: CDR1 SNHLY, CDR2 FYNNEI. The V end was cut by 7 bases, the J end by 4 bases, with 14 bases between. CDR3 length: 14 residues. This CDR3 reads CASKGGDGNQPQHF. CDR3 bases: TGTGCCAGCAAGGGAGGGGATGGTAATCAGCCCCAGCATTTT.